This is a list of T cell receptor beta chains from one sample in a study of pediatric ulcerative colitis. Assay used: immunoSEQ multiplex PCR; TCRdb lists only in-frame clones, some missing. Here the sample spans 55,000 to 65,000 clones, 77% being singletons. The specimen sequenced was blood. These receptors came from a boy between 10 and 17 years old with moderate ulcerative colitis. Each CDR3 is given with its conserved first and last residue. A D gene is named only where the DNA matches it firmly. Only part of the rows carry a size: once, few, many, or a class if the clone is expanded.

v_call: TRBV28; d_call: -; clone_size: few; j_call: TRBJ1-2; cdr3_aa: CASSRDPSGGYTF; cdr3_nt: TGTGCCAGCAGCCGGGACCCTTCGGGTGGCTACACCTTC
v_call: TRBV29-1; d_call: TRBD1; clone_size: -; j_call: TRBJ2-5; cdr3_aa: CSVEDQSRDRGETQYF; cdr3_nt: TGCAGCGTTGAAGATCAAAGTAGGGACAGGGGAGAGACCCAGTACTTC
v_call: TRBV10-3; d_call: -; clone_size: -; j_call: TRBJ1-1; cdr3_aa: CAISFKQGSPTMNTEAFF; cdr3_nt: TGTGCCATCAGTTTTAAGCAGGGATCACCTACTATGAACACTGAAGCTTTCTTT
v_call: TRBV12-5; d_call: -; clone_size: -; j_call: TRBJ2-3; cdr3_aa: CASGKYTDTQYF; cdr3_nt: TGTGCTAGTGGTAAATATACAGATACGCAGTATTTT
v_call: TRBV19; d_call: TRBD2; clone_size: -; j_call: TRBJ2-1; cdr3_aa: CASSIDYERELYNEQFF; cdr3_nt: TGTGCCAGTAGTATAGATTACGAGCGGGAGCTCTACAATGAGCAGTTCTTC
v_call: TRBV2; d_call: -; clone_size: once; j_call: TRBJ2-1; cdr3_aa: CASSSRLGHFDNEQFF; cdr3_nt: TGTGCCAGCAGTTCCCGTCTGGGCCACTTTGACAATGAGCAGTTCTTC
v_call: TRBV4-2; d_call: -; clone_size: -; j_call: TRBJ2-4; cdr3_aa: CASSNSFLGGVNAKNIQYF; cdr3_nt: TGTGCCAGCAGCAATTCTTTTCTTGGGGGCGTTAATGCCAAAAACATTCAGTACTTC
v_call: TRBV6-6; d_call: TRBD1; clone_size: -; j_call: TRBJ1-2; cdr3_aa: CASSSLQGTYGYTF; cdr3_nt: TGTGCCAGCAGTTCTTTACAGGGGACCTATGGCTACACCTTC
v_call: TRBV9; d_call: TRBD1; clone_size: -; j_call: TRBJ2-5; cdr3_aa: CASSEGTEQETQYF; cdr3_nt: TGTGCCAGCAGCGAGGGGACAGAACAAGAGACCCAGTACTTC
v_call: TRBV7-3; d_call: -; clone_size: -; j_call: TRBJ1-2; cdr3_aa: CASSPQGSNYGYTF; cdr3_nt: TGTGCCAGCAGCCCGCAAGGGAGTAACTATGGCTACACCTTC
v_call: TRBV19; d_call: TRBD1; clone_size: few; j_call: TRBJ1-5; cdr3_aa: CASSYRGSNQPQHF; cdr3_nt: TGTGCCAGTAGTTACAGGGGTTCCAATCAGCCCCAGCATTTT
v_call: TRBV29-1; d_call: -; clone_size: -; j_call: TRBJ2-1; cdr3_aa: CSVEGGYNEQFF; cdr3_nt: TGCAGCGTTGAGGGCGGCTACAATGAGCAGTTCTTC
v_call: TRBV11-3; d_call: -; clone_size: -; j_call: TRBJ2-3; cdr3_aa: CASSDQRLADTQYF; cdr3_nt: TGTGCCAGCAGCGACCAGAGACTCGCAGATACGCAGTATTTT
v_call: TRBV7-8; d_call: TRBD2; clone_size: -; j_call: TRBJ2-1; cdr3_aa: CASSFSRPLAGTNNEQFF; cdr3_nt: TGTGCCAGCAGCTTCTCTAGGCCACTAGCGGGGACGAACAATGAGCAGTTCTTC
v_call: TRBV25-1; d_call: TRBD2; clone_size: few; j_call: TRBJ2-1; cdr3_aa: CASTQRGQTNEQFF; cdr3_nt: TGTGCCAGTACTCAGCGGGGGCAAACCAATGAGCAGTTCTTC
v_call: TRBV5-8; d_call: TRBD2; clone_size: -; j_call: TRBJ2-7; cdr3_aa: CASSLVRLADSYEQYF; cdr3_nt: TGTGCCAGCAGCTTGGTGAGACTAGCGGACTCCTACGAGCAGTACTTC
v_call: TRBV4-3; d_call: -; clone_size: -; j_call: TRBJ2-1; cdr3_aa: CASSQDGSFNEQFF; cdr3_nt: TGCGCCAGCAGCCAAGATGGGAGTTTTAATGAGCAGTTCTTC
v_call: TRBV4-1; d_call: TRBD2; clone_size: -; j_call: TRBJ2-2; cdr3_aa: CASSQVSAGAGELFF; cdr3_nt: TGCGCCAGCAGCCAAGTTTCAGCGGGAGCCGGGGAGCTGTTTTTT
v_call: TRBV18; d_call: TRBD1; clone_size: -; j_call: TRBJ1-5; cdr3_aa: CASSPGQGEPQHF; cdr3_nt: TGTGCCAGCTCACCGGGACAGGGGGAACCCCAGCATTTT
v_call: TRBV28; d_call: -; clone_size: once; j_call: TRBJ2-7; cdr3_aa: CASSYPQGGGHEQYF; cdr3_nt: TGTGCCAGCAGTTACCCACAGGGAGGGGGCCACGAGCAGTACTTC
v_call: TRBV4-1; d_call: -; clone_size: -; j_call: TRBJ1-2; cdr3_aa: CASSQEGWTGGYTF; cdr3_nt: TGCGCCAGCAGCCAAGAGGGGTGGACGGGTGGCTACACCTTC
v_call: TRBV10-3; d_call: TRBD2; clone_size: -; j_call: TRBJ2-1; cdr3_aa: CAISFKREGPHNEQFF; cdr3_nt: TGTGCCATCAGTTTTAAGCGGGAGGGCCCCCACAATGAGCAGTTCTTC
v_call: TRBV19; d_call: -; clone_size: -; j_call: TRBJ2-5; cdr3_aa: CASSMSSAQETQYF; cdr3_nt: TGTGCCAGTAGTATGTCCAGCGCCCAAGAGACCCAGTACTTC
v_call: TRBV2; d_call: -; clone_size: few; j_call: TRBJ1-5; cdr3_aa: CASRSQGAGNQPQHF; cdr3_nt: TGTGCCAGCAGATCGCAGGGCGCCGGCAATCAGCCCCAGCATTTT
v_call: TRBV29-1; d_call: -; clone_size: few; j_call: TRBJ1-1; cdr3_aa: CSVFTGSSNTEAFF; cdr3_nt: TGCAGCGTCTTTACAGGGTCCTCGAACACTGAAGCTTTCTTT
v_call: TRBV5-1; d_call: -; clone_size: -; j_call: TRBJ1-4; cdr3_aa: CASSATLRAEKLFF; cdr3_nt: TGCGCCAGCAGCGCCACGTTACGAGCGGAAAAACTGTTTTTT
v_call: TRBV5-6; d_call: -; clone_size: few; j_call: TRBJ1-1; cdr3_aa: CASSFGGNTEAFF; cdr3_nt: TGTGCCAGCAGCTTCGGGGGGAACACTGAAGCTTTCTTT
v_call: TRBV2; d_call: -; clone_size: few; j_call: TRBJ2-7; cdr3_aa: CASQGTVYEQYF; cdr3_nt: TGTGCCAGCCAGGGGACCGTCTACGAGCAGTACTTC
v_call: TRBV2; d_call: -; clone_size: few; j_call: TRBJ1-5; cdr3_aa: CASMLTGGGQPQHF; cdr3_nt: TGTGCCAGCATGTTAACGGGCGGAGGCCAGCCCCAGCATTTT
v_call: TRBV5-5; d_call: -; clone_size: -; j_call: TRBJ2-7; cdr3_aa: CASSLPYEQYF; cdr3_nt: TGTGCCAGCAGTCTCCCTTATGAGCAGTACTTC
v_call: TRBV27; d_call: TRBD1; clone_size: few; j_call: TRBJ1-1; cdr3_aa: CATKEVDRLNTEAFF; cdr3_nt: TGTGCCACAAAAGAGGTGGACAGGCTGAACACTGAAGCTTTCTTT
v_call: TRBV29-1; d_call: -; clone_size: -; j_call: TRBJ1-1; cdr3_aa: CSVSDMNTEAFF; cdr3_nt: TGCAGCGTTTCAGATATGAACACTGAAGCTTTCTTT
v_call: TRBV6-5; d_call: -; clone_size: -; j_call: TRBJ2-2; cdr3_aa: CASSYFRASSGELFF; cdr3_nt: TGTGCCAGCAGTTACTTTAGAGCCAGTTCCGGGGAGCTGTTTTTT
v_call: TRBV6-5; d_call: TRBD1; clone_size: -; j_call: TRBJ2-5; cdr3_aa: CASNRGREETQYF; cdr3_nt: TGTGCCAGCAACAGGGGGCGCGAGGAGACCCAGTACTTC
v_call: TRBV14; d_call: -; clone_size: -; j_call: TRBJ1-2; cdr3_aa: CASSPREGPNYGYTF; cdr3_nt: TGTGCCAGCAGCCCCAGGGAGGGGCCTAACTATGGCTACACCTTC
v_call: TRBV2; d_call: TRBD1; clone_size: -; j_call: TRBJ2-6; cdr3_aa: CASKPTGVPSGANVLTF; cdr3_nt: TGTGCCAGCAAACCGACAGGGGTGCCCTCTGGGGCCAACGTCCTGACTTTC
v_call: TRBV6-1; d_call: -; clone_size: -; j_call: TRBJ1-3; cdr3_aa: CASSETGAENTIYF; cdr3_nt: TGTGCCAGCAGTGAGACAGGCGCTGAAAACACCATATATTTT
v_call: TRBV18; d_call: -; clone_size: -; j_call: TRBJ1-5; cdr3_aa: CASSPGRPNQPQHF; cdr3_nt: TGTGCCAGCTCACCGGGACGGCCGAATCAGCCCCAGCATTTT
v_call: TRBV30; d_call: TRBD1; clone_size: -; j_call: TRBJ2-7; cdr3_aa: CAWSAGQGGTEQYF; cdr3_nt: TGTGCCTGGAGTGCCGGACAGGGAGGTACCGAGCAGTACTTC
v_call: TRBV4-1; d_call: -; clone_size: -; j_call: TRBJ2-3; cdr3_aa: CASSQVGDTQYF; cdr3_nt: TGCGCCAGCAGCCAAGTAGGTGATACGCAGTATTTT
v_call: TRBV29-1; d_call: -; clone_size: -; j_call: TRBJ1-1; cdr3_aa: CSVGTGPIGLVNTEAFF; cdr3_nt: TGCAGCGTTGGAACGGGGCCCATCGGGCTGGTGAACACTGAAGCTTTCTTT
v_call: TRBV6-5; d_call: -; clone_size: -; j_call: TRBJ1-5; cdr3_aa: CASSRGGTGNQPQHF; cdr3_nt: TGTGCCAGCAGTCGGGGGGGCACGGGCAATCAGCCCCAGCATTTT
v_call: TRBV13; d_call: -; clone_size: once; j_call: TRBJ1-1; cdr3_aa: CASSQLGGRTEAFF; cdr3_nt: TGTGCCAGCAGCCAGTTGGGGGGTAGGACTGAAGCTTTCTTT
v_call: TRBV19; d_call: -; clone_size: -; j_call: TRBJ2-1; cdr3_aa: CASSEAGTTYNEQFF; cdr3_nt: TGTGCCAGTAGCGAAGCGGGTACTACCTACAATGAGCAGTTCTTC
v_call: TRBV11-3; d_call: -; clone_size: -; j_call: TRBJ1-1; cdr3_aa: CASSSGTLGRGTEAFF; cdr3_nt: TGTGCCAGCAGCTCCGGGACCTTGGGCCGGGGCACTGAAGCTTTCTTT
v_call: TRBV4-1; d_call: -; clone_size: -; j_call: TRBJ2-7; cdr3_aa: CASSPTPGTPAYEQYF; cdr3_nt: TGCGCCAGCAGCCCGACTCCCGGGACACCCGCCTACGAGCAGTACTTC
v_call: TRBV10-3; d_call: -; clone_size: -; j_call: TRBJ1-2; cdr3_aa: CAISEVKGVGYTF; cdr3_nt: TGTGCCATCAGTGAAGTTAAGGGGGTTGGCTACACCTTC
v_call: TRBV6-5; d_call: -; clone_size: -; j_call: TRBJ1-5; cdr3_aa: CASQMTGASNQPQHF; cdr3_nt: TGTGCCAGCCAAATGACGGGAGCTAGCAATCAGCCCCAGCATTTT
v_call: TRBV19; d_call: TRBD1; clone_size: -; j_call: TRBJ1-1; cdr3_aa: CASSIGTGARAFF; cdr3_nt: TGTGCCAGTAGTATCGGGACAGGGGCACGGGCTTTCTTT
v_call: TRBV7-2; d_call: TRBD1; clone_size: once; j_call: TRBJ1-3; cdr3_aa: CASSRQGTTGNTIYF; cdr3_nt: TGTGCCAGCAGCCGACAGGGAACCACTGGAAACACCATATATTTT
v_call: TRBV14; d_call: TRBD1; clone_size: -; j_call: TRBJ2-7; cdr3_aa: CASSQERDRGYEQYF; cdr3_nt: TGTGCCAGCAGCCAAGAAAGGGACAGGGGCTACGAGCAGTACTTC
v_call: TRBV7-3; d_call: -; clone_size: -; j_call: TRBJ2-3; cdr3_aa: CASSPRGSYSTDTQYF; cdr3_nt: TGTGCCAGCAGCCCACGGGGTAGTTACAGCACAGATACGCAGTATTTT
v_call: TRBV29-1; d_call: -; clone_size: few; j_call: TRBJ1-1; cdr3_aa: CSVPRTAQNTEAFF; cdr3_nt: TGCAGCGTTCCGCGGACGGCCCAGAACACTGAAGCTTTCTTT
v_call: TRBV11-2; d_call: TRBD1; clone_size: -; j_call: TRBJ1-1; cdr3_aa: CASSPWTGNTEAFF; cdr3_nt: TGTGCCAGCAGCCCGTGGACAGGGAACACTGAAGCTTTCTTT
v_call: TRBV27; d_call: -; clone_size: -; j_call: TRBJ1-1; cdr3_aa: CASSWGRGATEAFF; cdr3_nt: TGTGCCAGCAGTTGGGGCAGGGGAGCCACTGAAGCTTTCTTT